The present entry profiles one TCR beta chain with its context. These data belong to a study of blood T cell repertoires in COVID-19. Study as a whole: Specimens from acute and convalescent COVID-19 originated in the United States, Italy and Spain. The analysed material was cDNA or gDNA that came from T cells, B-cell-depleted T cells, or PBMCs.

Only in-frame clones appear in the TCRdb table, and some are missing; sequencing was by immunoSEQ multiplex PCR. The profile shows over 100,000 clones, roughly three quarters of them singletons. The germline gives CDR1 MGHRA, CDR2 YSYEKL. This CDR3 contains 15 residues. V lost 2 bases, J lost 1 base, and 4 bases stayed unmatched. Sequenced: peripheral blood. The chain joins TRBV4-1 to TRBJ1-1, with 7 bases aligning to TRBD1. The receptor was isolated from a woman in her 70s with acute or convalescent COVID-19. The CDR3 region has the DNA TGCGCCAGCAGCCAACCTCGGACAGGGAACACTGAAGCTTTCTTT. Residues: CASSQPRTGNTEAFF.